This T cell receptor (beta chain) derives from a study of technical replicates of blood from several donors. The method was immunoSEQ multiplex PCR; TCRdb's version includes in-frame clones alone and lacks a portion of them. Among tens of thousands of clones listed, around 94% were seen once. V lost 2 bases and J lost 10, with 23 bases in between. The CDR3 extends over 16 amino acids. CDR1 MNHEY and CDR2 SVGAGI come from the germline V gene. The sequenced sample consisted of T cells isolated from PBMCs. The chain links TRBV6-5 to TRBJ2-5; maybe TRBD2 (6 bases). The sequence was collected from a human donor in good health. The CDR3 DNA reads as TGTGCCAGCAGTTACGGAGGGGCGGCCTCCCTGGATGGCCAGTACTTC. Residues: CASSYGGAASLDGQYF.